This T cell receptor beta chain is drawn from a study of PD-1 blockade in mismatch repair-deficient tumors. Libraries were prepared by immunoSEQ multiplex PCR; TCRdb keeps only in-frame clonotypes and omits some of them. The data hold about 38,000 clones, with roughly 83% observed a single time. The V end was cut by 5 bases, the J end by 0 bases, with 8 bases between. The CDR3 is 15 residues long. Germline CDR1 reads MNHNS; CDR2 reads SASEGT. The sample consisted of peripheral blood, taken 4 weeks after starting pembrolizumab. The receptor's source is an adult with mismatch repair-deficient cancer. This rearrangement joins TRBV6-1 to TRBJ2-6; D remains ambiguous. CDR3 residues: CASSSTRSGANVLTF. The DNA for the CDR3 is TGTGCCAGCAGTTCGACCCGCTCTGGGGCCAACGTCCTGACTTTC.